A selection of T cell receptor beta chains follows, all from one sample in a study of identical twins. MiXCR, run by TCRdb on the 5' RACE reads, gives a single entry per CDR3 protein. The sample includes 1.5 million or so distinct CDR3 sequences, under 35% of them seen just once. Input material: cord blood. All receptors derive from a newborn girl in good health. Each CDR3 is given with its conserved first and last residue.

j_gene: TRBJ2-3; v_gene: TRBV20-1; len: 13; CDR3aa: CSAIPPGVDTQYF
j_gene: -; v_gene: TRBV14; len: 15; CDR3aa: CASSRLTGEVDEQYF
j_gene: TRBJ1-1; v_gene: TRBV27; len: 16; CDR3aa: CASSLWEGAKVAEAFF
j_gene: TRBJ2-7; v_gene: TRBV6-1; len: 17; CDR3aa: CASSESGLAGVPYEQYF
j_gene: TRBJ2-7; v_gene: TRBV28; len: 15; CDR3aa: CASSMTGFLSYEQYF
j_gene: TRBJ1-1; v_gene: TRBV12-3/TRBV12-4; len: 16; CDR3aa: CASALPRVTGSTEAFF
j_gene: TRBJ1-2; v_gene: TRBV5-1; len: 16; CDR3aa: CASSPTNRELLYGYTF
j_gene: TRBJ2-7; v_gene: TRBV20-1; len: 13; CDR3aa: CSARDLRGEEQYF
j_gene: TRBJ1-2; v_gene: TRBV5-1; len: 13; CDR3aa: CASSFGEIYGYTF
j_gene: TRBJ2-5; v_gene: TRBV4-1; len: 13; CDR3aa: CASSQVRVETQYF